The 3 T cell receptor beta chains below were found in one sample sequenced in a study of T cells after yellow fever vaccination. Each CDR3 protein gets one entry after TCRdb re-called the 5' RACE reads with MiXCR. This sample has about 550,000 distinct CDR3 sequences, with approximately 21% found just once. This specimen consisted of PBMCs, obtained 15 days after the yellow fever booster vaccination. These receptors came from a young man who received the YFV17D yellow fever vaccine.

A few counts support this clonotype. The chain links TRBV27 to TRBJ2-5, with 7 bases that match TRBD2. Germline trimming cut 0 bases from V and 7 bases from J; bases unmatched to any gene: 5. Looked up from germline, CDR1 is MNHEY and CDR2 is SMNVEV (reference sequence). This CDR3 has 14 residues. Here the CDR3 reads CASSLSIGGMTQYF. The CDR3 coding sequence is TGTGCCAGCAGTTTATCGATCGGGGGGATGACCCAGTACTTC.

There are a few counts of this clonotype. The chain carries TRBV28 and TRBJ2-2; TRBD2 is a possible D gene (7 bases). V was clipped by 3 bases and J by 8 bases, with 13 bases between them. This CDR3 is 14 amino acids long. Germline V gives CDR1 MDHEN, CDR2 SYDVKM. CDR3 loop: CASSFGEGVGELFF. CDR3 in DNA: TGTGCCAGCAGTTTCGGGGAGGGGGTAGGGGAGCTGTTTTTT.

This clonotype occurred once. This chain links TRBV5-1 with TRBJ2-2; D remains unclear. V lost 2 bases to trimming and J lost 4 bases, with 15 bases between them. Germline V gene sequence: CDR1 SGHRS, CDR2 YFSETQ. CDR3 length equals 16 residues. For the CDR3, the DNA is TGCGCCAGCAGCTTTGATCCCTTATCCGGCACCGGGGAGCTGTTTTTT. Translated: CASSFDPLSGTGELFF.